A single sample gave rise to the 18 T cell receptor beta chains below, sequenced in a study of metastatic and nonmetastatic thyroid tumors. TCRdb used MiXCR to call clones anew from the PCR reads. The table lists around 50,000 clones, 25% to 30% of them singletons, with about 16% in the top ten. Not a single patient had been given any form of treatment at any point before undergoing thyroid surgery. Sequenced: blood. These receptors all stem from a female donor with papillary thyroid cancer or a benign thyroid nodule (not recorded which). Some clones in this sample may be carry-over from other donors' samples.

CDR3 sequence: CASSESQGAPHEQYF. As DNA, the CDR3 is TGTGCCAGCAGTGAGTCTCAGGGGGCGCCCCACGAGCAGTACTTC. V gene TRBV6-1 combines with J gene TRBJ2-7; TRBD1 aligns across 8 bases. V dropped 3 bases and J dropped 5; count of bases not matched to a gene: 9. Germline loops: CDR1 MNHNS, CDR2 SASEGT. This CDR3 region has 15 residues.

V is TRBV12-3 or TRBV12-4 and J is TRBJ1-2; D may be TRBD1 (6 bases). V lost 5 bases and J lost 4, with 8 bases in between. The CDR3 is made up of 12 amino acids. In DNA form, the CDR3 reads TGTGCCAGCAGTGCAGGGGTCTATGGCTACACCTTC. As protein: CASSAGVYGYTF.

Within the sample, this clone is medium-sized. The chain combines TRBV6-1 with TRBJ2-7; D call uncertain. The germline gives CDR1 MNHNS, CDR2 SASEGT. The CDR3 sequence is 12 residues long. The germline V and J ends were trimmed by 3 bases and 2 bases, with 5 bases remaining between them. The CDR3 sequence: CASSDSTYEQYF. The CDR3, as DNA: TGTGCCAGCAGTGACAGTACCTACGAGCAGTACTTC.

This clone counts as medium-sized. V gene TRBV2 combines with J gene TRBJ2-3; 12 bases line up with TRBD2. The J segment lost 3 bases and the V segment lost 2 bases, leaving 0 bases of the junction unmatched. The CDR3 runs 15 residues. Germline V gene lookup returns CDR1 SNHLY and CDR2 FYNNEI. CDR3 sequence (DNA): TGTGCCAGCAGTGAAACTAGCGGGAGGACAGATACGCAGTATTTT. As protein: CASSETSGRTDTQYF.

This clone was counted only a few times. The gene calls are TRBV6-5 and TRBJ2-7; weak D call: TRBD1 (6 bases). Germline V gene data show CDR1 as MNHEY and CDR2 as SVGAGI. This CDR3 comprises 16 residues. The V gene lost 0 bases and the J gene lost 1 base, with 13 bases spanning the gap. The CDR3 here is CASSYSIGRGSYEQYF. In DNA form, the CDR3 reads TGTGCCAGCAGTTACTCGATCGGTAGGGGGTCCTACGAGCAGTACTTC.

The chain has TRBV5-1 and TRBJ2-7; 9 positions agree with TRBD1. The CDR3 loop spans 15 amino acids. The germline CDR1 and CDR2 sequences are SGHRS and YFSETQ. The V gene end was trimmed by 0 bases and the J gene end by 3 bases; junction bases not matched to a gene: 4. The CDR3 nucleotides are TGCGCCAGCAGCTTGGCGGGGACAGGGAACTACGAGCAGTACTTC. Its translation: CASSLAGTGNYEQYF.

The CDR3 region is CATSRDRGVAGELFF. The CDR3 DNA reads TGTGCCACCAGCAGAGATCGAGGGGTCGCCGGGGAGCTGTTTTTT. The chain combines TRBV15 with TRBJ2-2; D tentatively reads TRBD1 or TRBD2 (5 bases each). CDR1 LNHNV and CDR2 YYDKDF come from the germline V gene (reference sequence). Trimming shortened V by 0 bases and J by 6 bases, and 11 bases separated the two germline ends. The CDR3 is made up of 15 amino acids.

This clone was seen a handful of times. The J gene is TRBJ1-6, the V gene TRBV20-1; TRBD1 agrees at 10 bases. CDR1 and CDR2 (germline): DFQATT, SNEGSKA (reference sequence). This CDR3 comprises 16 residues. V lost 5 bases to trimming and J lost 5 bases; unmatched junction nucleotides: 9. The CDR3 region has the DNA TGCAGTGCTGGGGGGGGGACAGGGGCCGATAATTCACCCCTCCACTTT. Its translation: CSAGGGTGADNSPLHF.

This clone appeared a few times. The rearrangement joins TRBV10-3 to TRBJ1-2; 7 nucleotides agree with TRBD1. V lost 0 bases to trimming and J lost 4 bases; unmatched junction nucleotides: 8. CDR3 length equals 16 residues. Germline-derived CDR1 and CDR2 are ENHRY and SYGVKD. This chain's CDR3 is CAISESPLDRTYGYTF. The DNA for the CDR3 is TGTGCCATCAGTGAGTCGCCCTTGGACAGGACCTATGGCTACACCTTC.

The J gene is TRBJ1-5, the V gene TRBV10-3; D uncertain. V lost 2 bases, J lost 4 bases, and 12 bases lay in between. Germline CDR1 and CDR2: ENHRY and SYGVKD. CDR3 length equals 15 residues. CDR3: CAISEVQSSNQPQHF. The DNA for the CDR3 is TGTGCCATCAGTGAGGTACAGTCTTCAAATCAGCCCCAGCATTTT.

This clone was seen more than once but under ten times. The chain joins TRBV24-1 to TRBJ2-5, with D possibly being TRBD1 or TRBD2 (5 bases each). The ends were cut back, 4 bases at V and 4 bases at J, with 12 bases in the middle. Germline V gene sequence: CDR1 KGHDR, CDR2 SFDVKD. The CDR3 covers 14 residues. The CDR3 sequence: CATSDQRDGETQYF. The CDR3 region has the DNA TGTGCCACCAGTGACCAAAGGGACGGAGAGACCCAGTACTTC.

The V and J genes are TRBV20-1 and TRBJ2-2, with 8 nucleotides matching TRBD1. Trimming took 3 bases from V and 2 from J; bases not matched to a gene: 5. Germline CDR1 and CDR2: DFQATT and SNEGSKA (reference sequence). This CDR3 comprises 15 residues. CDR3 protein: CSASPQGANTGELFF. The DNA of the CDR3 is TGCAGTGCTAGTCCTCAGGGGGCAAACACCGGGGAGCTGTTTTTT.

This clone was seen a few times. The J gene is TRBJ1-2, the V gene TRBV6-4; D uncertain. V lost 3 bases and J lost 6, with 8 bases in between. Germline lookup yields CDR1 MRHNA and CDR2 SNTAGT. The CDR3 consists of 12 residues. The CDR3 coding sequence is TGTGCCAGCAGTGAAGACCGGGATGGCTACACCTTC. This gives the protein CASSEDRDGYTF.

V is TRBV20-1 and J is TRBJ2-7; 11 nucleotides match TRBD2. V shed 2 bases, J shed 6 bases, and the junction held 6 bases outside the gene matches. The CDR3 runs 14 residues. Germline V gene sequence: CDR1 DFQATT, CDR2 SNEGSKA (reference sequence). CDR3 in DNA: TGCAGTGCTAGACTAGCGGGGGGTAGCTTCGAGCAGTACTTC. It codes for CSARLAGGSFEQYF.

The chain uses TRBV11-2 and TRBJ2-1, with D maybe TRBD2 (5 bases). There are 13 residues in the CDR3. Germline CDR1 and CDR2: SGHAT and FQNNGV. The germline V and J ends were trimmed by 1 base and 8 bases, with 9 bases remaining between them. The CDR3 spells CASSLGSRDEQFF. The CDR3 bases are TGTGCCAGCAGCTTAGGATCGAGGGATGAGCAGTTCTTC.

This clone was picked up a small number of times. J is TRBJ2-7 and V is TRBV11-2, with no clear D. This CDR3 region has 13 residues. Germline CDR1 reads SGHAT; CDR2 reads FQNNGV. Between the trimmed V and J ends, which lost 3 bases and 5 bases, there was a span of 11 bases. This CDR3 reads CASSLITGNEQYF. The CDR3 nucleotides are TGTGCCAGCAGCTTGATTACTGGCAACGAGCAGTACTTC.

A few counts support this clone. This chain uses TRBV6-1 with TRBJ2-7; the D is unclear. Germline V gives CDR1 MNHNS, CDR2 SASEGT. The CDR3 contains 15 residues. V gave up 7 bases and J gave up 3 bases, with 19 bases separating them. As DNA, the CDR3 is TGTGCCAGCAAGGGTGTCCAGGTTTCCAACTACGAGCAGTACTTC. The encoded protein is CASKGVQVSNYEQYF.

The chain couples TRBV14 to TRBJ1-1, with a tentative D call TRBD1 (6 bases). Looked up from germline, CDR1 is SGHDN and CDR2 is FVKESK. The CDR3 consists of 14 residues. V dropped 2 bases and J dropped 5 bases, with 12 bases sitting between them. CDR3 residues: CASSQQGMGTEAFF. The CDR3 coding sequence is TGTGCCAGCAGCCAACAGGGGATGGGGACTGAAGCTTTCTTT.